This paragraph reports one T cell receptor (beta chain). Germline lookup yields CDR1 SGDLS and CDR2 YYNGEE. V lost 2 bases and J lost 5; bases outside the gene matches: 21. The CDR3 is made up of 19 amino acids. This sample stems from a study of blood T cell repertoires in COVID-19. For the study at large: Spain, Italy and the United States supplied samples that represented acute and convalescent COVID-19. The analysed material was cDNA or gDNA that came from T cells, B-cell-depleted T cells, or PBMCs.

Profiling relied on immunoSEQ multiplex PCR, and the TCRdb table lists in-frame clones only, not all of them. Altogether 100,000 or so clones are present, around 83% being singletons, with the ten largest covering 2.1%. The rearrangement joins TRBV9 to TRBJ2-7, with 8 bases identical to TRBD2. The clonotype originates from a human donor in a cohort sampled during active COVID-19. Source material: peripheral blood. CDR3 residues: CASSVNPGLGSFVGDEQYF. The CDR3 bases are TGTGCCAGCAGCGTGAATCCGGGACTAGGATCCTTCGTCGGCGACGAGCAGTACTTC.